The entry below describes one T cell receptor (beta chain). The antigen it binds to is not known. No qualities accompany the bases; no much larger clone lies one base away. TCRbeta CDR3 regions were immunosequenced from genomic DNA with the immunoSEQ Assay. Genomic DNA was amplified by bias-controlled multiplex PCR before high-throughput sequencing. The authors' pipeline ran thus. To quantify the absolute abundance of each unique TCRbeta CDR3 region, the sequences were collapsed and filtered. Clonality was defined as 1 minus Pielou's evenness and was calculated using productive rearrangements only. A previously published method was used to identify clones whose frequencies were significantly greater in on-treatment samples than in baseline samples. TCRdb provides this immuneACCESS table in a form limited to in-frame rearrangements. Some clones are lacking; in checked studies, under half of them reflect an unresolved V gene, and why the rest are absent is not known. The V and J calls and clone size were taken over from that table, and D and trimming were inferred from the DNA. Recorded for this sample are around 34,000 clones; about four fifths of them occurred a single time. The leading ten clones occupy approximately 18% of the sample.

This specimen's treatment or condition label, per the study, means: randomized to nivolumab then ipilimumab (arm A) or the reverse (arm B). None of the trial patients had been given prior DNA-damaging chemotherapy. Thawed PBMCs were sorted on a FACS Aria II flow cytometer to isolate live CD3+CD8+ cells negative for CD19 and CD56. Samples came from patients with melanoma in CheckMate 064, a randomized, open-label phase II trial of sequential checkpoint blockade. Peripheral blood mononuclear cells were obtained through leukapheresis, purified using Ficoll-Paque, and frozen in human serum containing about 10% DMSO. Immediately after sorting, the purity of sorted blood CD3+CD8+ cells was verified to be >98%, after which DNA was extracted. The data stem from a study of sequential checkpoint blockade in melanoma (dated by TCRdb to about 2019). A note on the overall study: Patients were assigned by 1:1 randomization to either first-line nivolumab followed by ipilimumab (arm A) or ipilimumab followed by nivolumab (arm B). Maintenance nivolumab came after each of the two trial sequences. On the study overall, not on this receptor specifically: Validation of the response-prediction model combining TCR metrics and mutation burden is needed in larger, independent patient cohorts.

Counted from cysteine to phenylalanine, this CDR3 has 15 amino acids. The read is trimmed to its CDR3 DNA, 45 bases read in frame from base 1. CDR1 and CDR2, looked up from the germline V gene (reference sequence), are GTSNPN and SVGIG. V trim: 0 bases; J trim: 1 base; unmatched bases: 3. Material: CD8+ T cells sorted from blood (inferred from file names), obtained from a patient given nivolumab and ipilimumab in sequence. The sequence was collected from a human donor with melanoma. The V and J genes are TRBV30 and TRBJ2-7; a stretch of 10 junction bases matches TRBD2. The CDR3 protein is CAWSVTSGTSYEQYF. The DNA reads TGTGCCTGGAGTGTAACTAGCGGGACGTCCTACGAGCAGTACTTC.